The T cell receptor beta chain described here comes from a study of Ad26.COV2.S vaccination and SARS-CoV-2 variants. Assay: immunoSEQ multiplex PCR; the TCRdb copy retains only in-frame clones and omits some. Among under 300,000 clones listed, roughly 87% were seen once. The CDR3 has 13 amino acids. V gave up 6 bases and J gave up 6 bases; unmatched junction bases: 2. Described treatment: 15 to 20 received Ad26.COV2.S at low or high dose, single or two shots; roughly five received placebo; per-sample allocation not given. It was on day 63 after the first vaccine or placebo injection that samples were taken. In Boston, the donor was an adult between 18-55 years of age. This clone was observed a single time. No antigen is known for it. Points from the study as a whole: While placebo recipients had lower spike-specific TCR breadth, vaccine recipients had more. There was a possibility that the TCR breadth and depth analyses underestimated total T cell responses. Placebo and vaccine recipients had non-spike TCR breadth that was similar.

This chain links TRBV12-3 or TRBV12-4 with TRBJ2-2; 9 bases align to TRBD2. Sequencing was performed on peripheral blood, taken in a trial of Ad26.COV2.S vaccine versus placebo. This clonotype was sampled from a person between 18 and 60 years old who received the Ad26.COV2.S COVID-19 vaccine or a placebo. The CDR3 protein is CASRGLAAGELFF. CDR3 nucleotides: TGTGCCAGCAGGGGACTAGCTGCCGGGGAGCTGTTTTTT.